The 26 T cell receptor beta chains below all came from one sample that was sequenced in a study of cytomegalovirus exposure and HLA in healthy donors. The PCR ran on 60 Vbeta and 13 Jbeta primers. Repertoires were generated with immunoSEQ multiplex PCR, while TCRdb's copy carries only in-frame clones and drops some. Among about 54,000 clones, approximately 86% were seen once, and the ten largest hold around 3.3%. The source material was PBMCs. These receptors originate from a woman in her late teens or twenties in good health and CMV-seronegative.

The rearrangement joins TRBV10-3 to TRBJ1-5, with D uncertain. The V end lost 2 bases, the J end lost 4 bases, and 12 bases lay between the germline ends. The CDR3 covers 15 residues. CDR1 and CDR2 from the germline V gene are ENHRY and SYGVKD. CDR3 region: CAISEGLGENQPQHF. CDR3 in DNA: TGTGCCATCAGTGAGGGTTTGGGAGAGAATCAGCCCCAGCATTTT.

This clone appeared a single time. The rearrangement links TRBV15 to TRBJ1-4; 8 nucleotides line up with TRBD1. The CDR3 is 15 amino acids. The V segment lost 7 bases and the J segment 3 bases; nucleotides outside the gene matches: 7. Germline V CDR1 and CDR2: LNHNV, YYDKDF (reference sequence). The chain's CDR3 is CATIRQGASNEKLFF. CDR3 DNA: TGTGCCACCATACGTCAGGGGGCATCTAATGAAAAACTGTTTTTT.

The genes are TRBV28 and TRBJ2-2, with 8 bases fitting TRBD1. The CDR3 totals 16 residues. After removal of 6 bases from V and 4 bases from J, the junction contained 10 bases not matched to a gene. Per germline, CDR1 MDHEN and CDR2 SYDVKM. DNA for the CDR3: TGTGCCAGCAGCCACCCCAGGGGGCGGGCCACCGGGGAGCTGTTTTTT. Its translation: CASSHPRGRATGELFF.

The J gene is TRBJ1-2, the V gene TRBV7-6; perhaps TRBD1 as D (6 bases). Germline V lookup: CDR1 SGHVS, CDR2 FNYEAQ. The CDR3 totals 13 residues. V was cut by 1 base and J by 3 bases, with 6 bases left in between. DNA for the CDR3: TGTGCCAGCAGCTTAGACAGGGACTATGGCTACACCTTC. Translating it yields CASSLDRDYGYTF.

This chain uses TRBV5-4 with TRBJ1-2; no reliable D call. Germline lookup yields CDR1 SGHNT and CDR2 YYREEE (reference sequence). CDR3 length: 14 amino acids. The V gene lost 0 bases and the J gene lost 4 bases, with 10 bases spanning the gap. CDR3 amino acids: CASSLDSLGYGYTF. CDR3 DNA: TGTGCCAGCAGCTTGGACAGCTTAGGCTATGGCTACACCTTC.

This clone was detected once. The genes are TRBV28 and TRBJ1-2; no firm D call. The ends were cut back, 2 bases at V and 3 bases at J, with 10 bases in the middle. This CDR3 is built from 14 residues. CDR1 and CDR2 (germline): MDHEN, SYDVKM. The CDR3 loop reads CASSLIAAYYGYTF. The CDR3 bases are TGTGCCAGCAGTTTAATAGCAGCATACTATGGCTACACCTTC.

The chain carries TRBV7-9 and TRBJ2-1; TRBD2 aligns across 8 bases. V lost 1 base, J lost 10 bases, and 9 bases stayed unmatched. Germline V lookup: CDR1 SEHNR, CDR2 FQNEAQ (reference sequence). The length of the CDR3 is 15 residues. The CDR3 coding sequence is TGTGCCAGCAGCTTAGACGACGGGAGGGCGCCGGAGCAGTTCTTC. This encodes CASSLDDGRAPEQFF.

The chain joins TRBV4-1 to TRBJ2-7; 11 positions match TRBD2. This CDR3 comprises 16 residues. Losses at the gene ends were 5 bases for V and 2 bases for J; bases not matched to a gene: 8. CDR1 and CDR2 (germline): MGHRA, YSYEKL. The CDR3 region is CASSSFSGRAPYEQYF. DNA of the CDR3: TGCGCCAGCAGCTCCTTTAGCGGGAGGGCCCCCTACGAGCAGTACTTC.

The V call is TRBV15, the J call TRBJ2-1; D is perhaps TRBD1 (6 bases). V was clipped by 3 bases and J by 10 bases, with 10 bases between them. Germline CDR1 LNHNV, CDR2 YYDKDF (reference sequence). The CDR3 extends over 12 amino acids. The CDR3 is CATSRDTGEQFF. The CDR3 nucleotides are TGTGCCACCAGCAGGGACACAGGGGAGCAGTTCTTC.

This clone was recorded only once. The chain joins TRBV30 to TRBJ2-5; TRBD2 matches at 7 bases. The CDR3 is 16 amino acids. Per the germline V gene, CDR1 is GTSNPN and CDR2 is SVGIG (reference sequence). The trim removed 2 bases at V and 0 bases at J, leaving 9 bases unmatched. The CDR3 reads CAWSPLSGVYQETQYF. The CDR3 DNA reads as TGTGCCTGGAGTCCCCTCAGCGGGGTGTACCAAGAGACCCAGTACTTC.

CDR3 residues: CAAEGRAEKLFF. The CDR3 bases are TGTGCCGCCGAGGGGAGGGCTGAAAAACTGTTTTTT. The chain uses TRBV28 and TRBJ1-4, with TRBD1 as a possible D gene (5 bases). Germline V gene lookup returns CDR1 MDHEN and CDR2 SYDVKM. V dropped 11 bases and J dropped 7 bases, with 14 bases sitting between them. The CDR3 sequence is 12 residues long.

The J gene is TRBJ2-2, the V gene TRBV19, with 9 nucleotides matching TRBD2. V shed 9 bases and J 4 bases; nucleotides not matched to a gene: 9. The CDR3 length is 15 residues. CDR1 and CDR2 from the germline V gene are LNHDA and SQIVND (reference sequence). The DNA of the CDR3 is TGTGCCAGCCGCGGGGTAGCGGGAGTCACCGGGGAGCTGTTTTTT. Its translation: CASRGVAGVTGELFF.

This CDR3 reads CATSGGTDTEAFF. The CDR3 DNA sequence: TGTGCCACCAGCGGAGGCACGGACACTGAAGCTTTCTTT. J is TRBJ1-1 and V is TRBV15; unclear D gene. The germline V gene has CDR1 LNHNV and CDR2 YYDKDF (reference sequence). The CDR3 has 13 amino acids. Between the trimmed V and J ends, which lost 5 bases and 3 bases, there was a span of 10 bases.

J is TRBJ1-5 and V is TRBV7-4, with 9 bases that match TRBD1. Germline V gene data show CDR1 as SGHVT and CDR2 as SQSDAQ. After removal of 1 base from V and 1 base from J, the junction contained 11 bases not matched to a gene. This CDR3 region has 19 residues. The CDR3 nucleotides are TGTGCCAGCAGCTTAGGAGGGGGACAGGGAGATGAGAGCAATCAGCCCCAGCATTTT. Amino acid sequence: CASSLGGGQGDESNQPQHF.

The chain couples TRBV9 to TRBJ2-1; TRBD2 might be the D (5 bases). This CDR3 comprises 16 residues. Germline CDR1 reads SGDLS; CDR2 reads YYNGEE. Trimming took 0 bases from V and 5 from J, leaving 15 bases between them. The CDR3 is CASSVAGPAENNEQFF. CDR3 nucleotides: TGTGCCAGCAGCGTAGCTGGTCCAGCGGAAAACAATGAGCAGTTCTTC.

J is TRBJ1-3 and V is TRBV6-1; D might be TRBD1 (6 bases). Looked up from germline, CDR1 is MNHNS and CDR2 is SASEGT. Deletions cut 4 bases from V and 2 bases from J, with 15 bases between. This CDR3 spans 16 amino acids. The DNA for the CDR3 is TGTGCCAGCAGTGTTAACAGGGTCTCAGCTGGAAACACCATATATTTT. Its translation: CASSVNRVSAGNTIYF.

The rearrangement joins TRBV7-6 to TRBJ2-3, with 13 positions matching TRBD2. Per the germline V gene, CDR1 is SGHVS and CDR2 is FNYEAQ. The CDR3 is 16 residues long. Unmatched junction bases numbered 2, after V lost 3 bases and J lost 2 bases. The CDR3 region has the DNA TGTGCCAGCAGCTTCGGGACTAGCGGGACCACAGATACGCAGTATTTT. It translates to CASSFGTSGTTDTQYF.

The chain recombines TRBV2 with TRBJ2-7, with 8 positions matching TRBD1. Germline loops: CDR1 SNHLY, CDR2 FYNNEI. This CDR3 comprises 12 residues. Trimming cost V 10 bases and J 5 bases; bases outside gene matches: 7. CDR3 in DNA: TGTGCCAAAAGGACAGGGTTCGACGAGCAGTACTTC. Translated, it gives CAKRTGFDEQYF.

This clone was observed a handful of times. The genes are TRBV6-5 and TRBJ2-4; 8 bases are shared with TRBD2. V dropped 4 bases and J dropped 6; count of bases not matched to a gene: 5. The CDR3 runs to 14 residues. CDR1 MNHEY and CDR2 SVGAGI come from the germline V gene. The CDR3 bases are TGTGCCAGCAGTTCCCCAGCGGGGGCAAACATTCAGTACTTC. This translates into CASSSPAGANIQYF.

As concerns this clone: One end of the junction varies from germline; a read error may be responsible. The V and J genes are TRBV10-3 and TRBJ2-6, with a weak D call TRBD1 (5 bases). CDR3 length equals 18 residues. CDR1 is ENHRY and CDR2 is SYGVKD in the germline V gene. As DNA, the CDR3 is TGTGCCATCAGTGCCCCGGCCCGTGCCCACTCTGGGGCCAACGGCCTGACTTTC. Translating gives CAISAPARAHSGANGLTF.

The chain links TRBV27 to TRBJ1-1, with 9 bases lining up with TRBD1. J lost 1 base, V lost 0 bases, and 6 bases had no gene match. Germline CDR1 is MNHEY and CDR2 is SMNVEV (reference sequence). This CDR3 comprises 17 residues. The chain's CDR3 is CASSLSPWDRENTEAFF. CDR3 DNA: TGTGCCAGCAGTTTATCGCCATGGGACAGGGAGAACACTGAAGCTTTCTTT.

On this clone: The sample carries other DNA sequences with the same CDR3. The V gene is TRBV25-1, the J gene TRBJ2-2; tentatively, D is TRBD1 (6 bases). The CDR3 runs to 15 residues. CDR1 and CDR2 from the germline V gene are MGHDK and SYGVNS. Between the trimmed V and J ends, which lost 3 bases and 3 bases, there was a span of 11 bases. DNA for the CDR3: TGTGCCAGCAGTGAGGGGGCGCGGGACACCGGGGAGCTGTTTTTT. Protein product: CASSEGARDTGELFF.

The J gene is TRBJ1-1, the V gene TRBV10-2; a weak D match, TRBD1 (6 bases). The CDR3 has 13 amino acids. V was trimmed by 4 bases and J by 11 bases, leaving 17 bases between them. Germline CDR1 and CDR2: WSHSY and SAAADI. The CDR3 region has the DNA TGCGCCAGCAGTGGGGGGCCAGGACGGATCGCTTTCTTT. The encoded protein is CASSGGPGRIAFF.

This chain connects TRBV6-1 to TRBJ2-1; 9 nucleotides match TRBD1. This CDR3 is 15 amino acids long. Germline V gene data show CDR1 as MNHNS and CDR2 as SASEGT. Trimming cost V 5 bases and J 0 bases; bases outside gene matches: 2. The CDR3 loop reads CASSRTGDSYNEQFF. The CDR3 bases are TGTGCCAGCAGTCGGACAGGGGACTCCTACAATGAGCAGTTCTTC.

The chain employs TRBV9 and TRBJ2-1, with D hard to call. Germline V gene lookup returns CDR1 SGDLS and CDR2 YYNGEE. The CDR3 covers 16 residues. Trimming stripped 0 bases from V and 4 bases from J, with 14 bases between. CDR3 sequence (DNA): TGTGCCAGCAGCGTAGGGTCCCCGAGCCCTTACAATGAGCAGTTCTTC. The encoded protein is CASSVGSPSPYNEQFF.

This clone was counted once. The rearrangement uses TRBV5-4 and TRBJ2-7, with 15 bases that match TRBD2. CDR1 is SGHNT and CDR2 is YYREEE in the germline V gene (reference sequence). Germline trimming cut 4 bases from V and 2 bases from J; bases unmatched to any gene: 1. The CDR3 consists of 15 residues. CDR3 bases: TGTGCCAGCAGCGGACTAGCGGGAGGGCCCTACGAGCAGTACTTC. Translation gives CASSGLAGGPYEQYF.